The sequence of this T cell receptor (beta chain) was determined in a study of T cell responses to AZD1222 COVID-19 vaccine. Assay: immunoSEQ multiplex PCR; the TCRdb copy retains only in-frame clones and omits some. The top ten hold over 5% of the sample, which has about 130,000 clones, approximately 91% seen once. CDR3 length equals 16 residues. V lost 6 bases, J lost 7 bases, and 24 bases lay in between. CDR1 KGHSH and CDR2 LQKENI come from the germline V gene. Comments on this clone: Its target is unknown.

General study points: No day 14 peak samples; only post-peak repertoires were characterized.

The input for sequencing was peripheral blood, taken 28 days after the second AZD1222 dose. The chain uses TRBV18 and TRBJ1-2, with D unresolved. The sequence was collected from an adult who received the AZD1222 COVID-19 vaccine. The CDR3 is CASSPSLGTQTGGYTF. The DNA for the CDR3 is TGTGCCAGCTCGCCCTCCCTTGGCACGCAAACGGGTGGCTACACCTTC.